Listed here are 22 T cell receptor beta chains from one sample, sequenced in a study of tissue T cells after allogeneic stem cell transplantation. Using immunoSEQ multiplex PCR, the repertoire was profiled, and TCRdb retains in-frame clones only, with some absent. The table records thousands of clones, around a third of them present only once. Sample time point: mouse harvest day 14 after allogeneic transplant. The graft held 10^6 splenic CD5+ T cells and 10^7 T-cell-depleted bone marrow cells. Sequencing input: skin. The receptors shown here come from a female BALB/c mouse given C57BL/6 T cells with graft-versus-host disease after an allogeneic hematopoietic cell transplant.

On this clone: Gene names follow the mouse nomenclature. Read sequence stops 1 residue before the CDR3 end, and the germline J gene provides the missing end. J is TRBJ2-7 and V is TRBV3; D is unresolved. Trimming stripped 1 base from V and 4 bases from J, with 5 bases between. The CDR3 is 12 residues long. Germline V gives CDR1 SNHLY, CDR2 FYNGKV (reference sequence). The CDR3 loop is CASSLGPYEQYF. Incomplete CDR3 DNA: TGTGCCAGCAGCTTAGGGCCATATGAACAGTAC.

This clone was seen more than once but under ten times. Gene names follow the mouse nomenclature. The read terminates 1 residue before the CDR3 end, so the remaining end is supplied by the germline J gene. The chain is built from TRBV5 and TRBJ1-6; D is uncertain. TRBJ1-6 is noted as an ORF with a role that remains uncertain. Germline loops: CDR1 LGHNA, CDR2 YNLKQL (reference sequence). Trimming removed 1 base at V and 7 bases at J, with 5 bases between. The CDR3 is 13 residues long. The sequenced CDR3 bases are TGTGCCAGCAGCCAAGCCGGGAATTCGCCCCTCTAC. Protein sequence: CASSQAGNSPLY. The whole CDR3 region reads CASSQAGNSPLYF.

In regard to this clone: The germline and genes are mouse ones. The read comes to an end 1 residue before the CDR3 does, leaving the germline J gene to fill in the end. The rearrangement joins TRBV26 to TRBJ2-1; 9 positions match TRBD1. There are 15 residues in the CDR3. Germline loops: CDR1 KGHPV, CDR2 FQNQEV (reference sequence). V was pared by 6 bases and J by 0 bases, with 3 bases of the junction left unmatched. This chain's CDR3 is CASRGTGYNYAEQFF. The sequenced CDR3 bases are TGTGCCAGCAGGGGGACAGGGTATAACTATGCTGAGCAGTTC. Drawing the rest from reference TRBV26 and TRBJ2-1, the complete variable domain is NSKVIQTPRYLVKGQGQKAKMRCIPEKGHPVVFWYQQNKNNEFKFLINFQNQEVLQQIDMTEKRFSAECPSNSPCSLEIQSSEAGDSALYLCASRGTGYNYAEQFFGPGTRLTVL.

In regard to this clone: The genes are named according to mouse. The read halts 1 residue ahead of the CDR3 end, with the missing end drawn from the germline J gene. V and J are TRBV26 and TRBJ2-5, with 11 bases matching TRBD1. In germline, CDR1 is KGHPV, CDR2 FQNQEV (reference sequence). Germline trimming cut 6 bases from V and 2 bases from J; bases unmatched to any gene: 7. The CDR3 is made up of 16 amino acids. The chain's CDR3 is CASSLPGQGVQDTQYF. The sequenced CDR3 bases are TGTGCCAGCAGCCTTCCGGGACAGGGGGTCCAAGACACCCAGTAC.

Details on this clone: The listed genes are named as in mouse. The observed sequence ends 1 residue before the CDR3 terminus, with the missing tail filled in from the germline J gene. This chain uses TRBV26 with TRBJ1-1, with a possible D match to TRBD1 (5 bases). Germline values: CDR1 KGHPV, CDR2 FQNQEV (reference sequence). V lost 1 base, J lost 0 bases, and 6 bases lay in between. CDR3 length equals 14 residues. CDR3 DNA, as far as it was read: TGTGCCAGCAGTCTGTGGGGGGCAAACACAGAAGTCTTC. Translating it yields CASSLWGANTEVF. The complete CDR3 sequence is CASSLWGANTEVFF.

This clone was seen a handful of times. Genes and germline are mouse. With the read ending 1 residue before the CDR3 end, the germline J gene is used to fill in that end. V usage is TRBV15 and J usage is TRBJ2-7; 7 nucleotides line up with TRBD2. CDR1 and CDR2 (germline): SGHND, FRSKSL. With 2 bases clipped from V and 5 bases from J, the junction kept 6 bases outside the gene matches. CDR3 length equals 14 residues. This CDR3 reads CASSLSGGDDEQYF. CDR3 DNA, as far as it was read: TGTGCCAGCAGTTTATCCGGGGGGGATGATGAACAGTAC. The whole variable domain, filled in from reference TRBV15 and TRBJ2-7, reads DAGVTQTPRHEVAEKGQTIILKCEPVSGHNDLFWYRQTKIQGLELLSYFRSKSLMEDGGAFKDRFKAEMLNSSFSTLKIQPTEPKDSAVYLCASSLSGGDDEQYFGPGTRLTVL.

In regard to this clone: Mouse gene names and germline throughout. Read coverage stops 1 residue before the CDR3 terminus; the germline J gene supplies the remainder. This chain connects TRBV23 to TRBJ2-1; the table gives TRBD1 as D, unverified against the DNA. The CDR3 runs to 14 residues. Per germline, CDR1 KGHTA and CDR2 FQNQQP. CDR3 in amino acids: CSSSQRDRDAEQFF. Incomplete CDR3 DNA: TGCTCCAGCAGTCAAAGGGACAGGGATGCTGAGCAGTTC.

There are a few counts of this clone. The germline and genes are mouse ones. The sequence runs out 1 residue before the end of the CDR3; the remainder is reconstructed from the germline J gene. V usage is TRBV26 and J usage is TRBJ2-7, with 11 bases lining up with TRBD1. There are 13 residues in the CDR3. V trimming: 7 bases; J trimming: 6 bases; junction bases outside the gene matches: 5. The V gene's germline CDR1 is KGHPV and CDR2 FQNQEV (reference sequence). The sequenced part of the CDR3 DNA is TGTGCCAGCACTCCGGGACAGGGGGTTGAACAGTAC. Translated: CASTPGQGVEQY. The entire CDR3 is CASTPGQGVEQYF.

As to this clone: Genes here carry mouse names. CDR3 sequence reads: CASSSGTGHYAEQFF. The CDR3 bases that were read are TGTGCCAGCAGTTCCGGGACAGGGCACTATGCTGAGCAGTTC. V gene TRBV24 combines with J gene TRBJ2-1, with 9 bases lining up with TRBD1. With the read ending 1 residue before the CDR3 end, the germline J gene is used to fill in that end. Germline CDR1 KGHTA, CDR2 FRNEEI. The CDR3 spans 15 residues. After removal of 5 bases from V and 2 bases from J, the junction contained 4 bases not matched to a gene.

As concerns this clone: The germline and genes are mouse ones. Read data end 1 residue before the CDR3 end; the end is taken from the germline J gene. The gene calls are TRBV15 and TRBJ1-1, with D unclear. Looked up from germline, CDR1 is SGHND and CDR2 is FRSKSL. There are 13 residues in the CDR3. The ends were cut back, 5 bases at V and 0 bases at J, with 7 bases in the middle. The CDR3 sequence: CASSPQANTEVFF. The CDR3 DNA, read in part, is TGTGCCAGCAGTCCCCAAGCAAACACAGAAGTCTTC.

Points on this clone: Mouse germline and gene names are used. From the germline J gene comes the end of the CDR3, since the read stops 1 residue before it. This sequence joins TRBV16 and TRBJ2-7; TRBD1 agrees at 7 bases. Germline lookup yields CDR1 SGHSA and CDR2 FRNQAP. The junction had 2 bases not matched to a gene; V was cut back by 3 bases and J by 3 bases. The CDR3 length is 13 residues. CDR3 sequence: CASSFGTDYEQYF. The CDR3 bases that were read are TGTGCAAGCAGCTTTGGGACAGACTATGAACAGTAC.

In this sample, this clone is medium-sized. Mouse gene names and germline throughout. Read data end 1 residue before the CDR3 end; the end is taken from the germline J gene. The chain is built from TRBV23 and TRBJ1-1. Germline lookup yields CDR1 KGHTA and CDR2 FQNQQP. The CDR3 runs to 11 residues. The CDR3 protein is CSSRRDAEVFF. The sequenced CDR3 bases are TGCTCCAGCAGGAGGGACGCAGAAGTCTTC. Variable domain in full (rest from reference TRBV23 and TRBJ1-1): DAAVTQKPRYLIKMKGQEAEMKCIPEKGHTAVFWYQQKQSKELKFLIYFQNQQPLDQIDMVKERFSAVCPSSSLCSLGIRTCEAEDSALYLCSSRRDAEVFFGKGTRLTVV.

To note about this clone: Germline and genes here are mouse. The sequence runs out 1 residue before the end of the CDR3; the remainder is reconstructed from the germline J gene. This chain joins TRBV26 and TRBJ2-2, with D unclear. The CDR3 extends over 14 amino acids. CDR1 is KGHPV, CDR2 FQNQEV, per germline (reference sequence). Trimming pared 2 bases from V and 5 bases from J, leaving 9 bases between. The part of the CDR3 DNA that was read is TGTGCCAGCAGTCTGGCGGGGAGTACCGGGCAGCTCTAC. Translated: CASSLAGSTGQLY. The whole CDR3 sequence is CASSLAGSTGQLYF.

By its share, this clone is medium-sized. The gene symbols are mouse symbols. The read ends 1 residue early relative to the CDR3; the germline J gene fills the gap. The rearrangement links TRBV26 to TRBJ1-4; D gene uncertain. Germline values: CDR1 KGHPV, CDR2 FQNQEV (reference sequence). This CDR3 spans 13 amino acids. V lost 6 bases, J lost 0 bases, and 5 bases lay in between. The part of the CDR3 DNA that was read is TGTGCCAGCAGCCATATTTCCAACGAAAGATTATTT. It translates to CASSHISNERLF. Given in full, the CDR3 is CASSHISNERLFF.

Points on this clone: Germline and genes: mouse. The observed sequence ends 1 residue before the CDR3 terminus, with the missing tail filled in from the germline J gene. Other DNA sequences in the same sample also yield this CDR3. The chain carries TRBV3 and TRBJ1-4; the match to TRBD1 covers 7 bases. Germline values: CDR1 SNHLY, CDR2 FYNGKV (reference sequence). The V and J ends lost 5 bases and 1 base, in that order; junction bases with no gene match: 1. This CDR3 spans 14 amino acids. CDR3 bases read: TGTGCCAGCAGCCACAGGGGTTCCAACGAAAGATTATTT. Amino acids: CASSHRGSNERLF. The full CDR3 reads CASSHRGSNERLFF.

Only a few counts were recorded for this clone. Mouse germline and gene names are used. The observed sequence ends 1 residue before the CDR3 terminus, with the missing tail filled in from the germline J gene. The sample has other DNA sequences that encode this CDR3 too. The chain uses TRBV26 and TRBJ1-3, with a weak D call TRBD1 (6 bases). Germline values: CDR1 KGHPV, CDR2 FQNQEV (reference sequence). V was cut by 3 bases and J by 2 bases, with 8 bases left in between. The CDR3 has 14 amino acids. The CDR3 spells CASSLPGAGNTLYF. The CDR3 DNA, read in part, is TGTGCCAGCAGTCTTCCAGGGGCTGGAAATACGCTCTAT.

Worth noting for this clone: These gene names are mouse names. The DNA ends 1 residue before the CDR3 does, and the rest of the CDR3 is filled in from the germline J gene. The rearrangement joins TRBV26 to TRBJ2-4, with 10 bases aligning to TRBD1. CDR1 KGHPV and CDR2 FQNQEV come from the germline V gene (reference sequence). The CDR3 totals 14 residues. V lost 6 bases, J lost 5 bases, and 5 bases stayed unmatched. The CDR3 reads CASRSRDRGNTLYF. The DNA read from the CDR3 is TGTGCCAGCAGGTCCCGGGACAGGGGAAACACCTTGTAC.

As regards this clone: Genes and germline come from the mouse. The CDR3 end falls 1 residue outside the read, so it is completed with the germline J gene. The same CDR3 is also encoded by other DNA sequences in this sample. J is TRBJ2-2 and V is TRBV3; possibly TRBD1 for D (6 bases). CDR3 size: 14 residues. V was pared by 2 bases and J by 2 bases, with 6 bases between. The V gene's germline CDR1 is SNHLY and CDR2 FYNGKV (reference sequence). The covered CDR3 bases are TGTGCCAGCAGCTTAAGGGGGAACACCGGGCAGCTCTAC. Translation gives CASSLRGNTGQLY. The whole CDR3 sequence is CASSLRGNTGQLYF.

This clone is labeled as medium-sized. The genes and germline here are from mouse. The read ends 1 residue shy of where the CDR3 ends; the end is completed using the germline J gene. J is TRBJ1-1 and V is TRBV23; the table's D call of TRBD1 was not tested on the DNA. This CDR3 comprises 13 residues. Germline CDR1 reads KGHTA; CDR2 reads FQNQQP. The CDR3 DNA, read in part, is TGCTCCAGCAGTCAATCAAGGGACACAGAAGTCTTC. Translated: CSSSQSRDTEVF. The whole CDR3 region reads CSSSQSRDTEVFF.

Concerning this clone itself: Genes and germline are mouse. The read finishes 1 residue shy of the CDR3 end, and the germline J gene is used to complete it. J is TRBJ2-1 and V is TRBV20; 8 bases line up with TRBD2. Germline-derived CDR1 and CDR2 are GFQATS and STVNSAI. This CDR3 spans 13 amino acids. After removal of 2 bases from V and 4 bases from J, the junction contained 1 base not matched to a gene. CDR3 in amino acids: CGARNWGYAEQFF. The CDR3 DNA, read in part, is TGTGGTGCTAGGAACTGGGGGTATGCTGAGCAGTTC. The variable domain in full, completed from reference TRBV20 and TRBJ2-1, reads GALVYQYPRRTICKSGTSMRMECQAVGFQATSVAWYRQSPQKTFELIALSTVNSAIKYEQNFTQEKFPISHPNLSFSSMTVLNAYLEDRGLYLCGARNWGYAEQFFGPGTRLTVL.

Of note for this clone: Mouse gene names apply. The CDR3 end lies 1 residue beyond the end of the read and is filled in from the germline J gene. The chain is built from TRBV16 and TRBJ2-5; D remains unclear. Germline loops: CDR1 SGHSA, CDR2 FRNQAP. V lost 6 bases to trimming and J lost 6 bases, with 7 bases between them. The CDR3 is 11 amino acids. The part of the CDR3 DNA that was read is TGTGCAAGCAGACAAGGGGACACCCAGTAC. Translation: CASRQGDTQY. The entire CDR3 protein is CASRQGDTQYF.

About this clone itself: Gene names follow the mouse nomenclature. The read ends 1 residue before the CDR3 terminus; that terminus is restored from the germline J gene. The chain combines TRBV13-2 with TRBJ2-5; 11 bases line up with TRBD2. The germline V gene encodes CDR1 NNHNN and CDR2 SYGAGS (reference sequence). V trimming: 5 bases; J trimming: 4 bases; junction bases outside the gene matches: 0. This CDR3 region has 13 residues. The CDR3 DNA, read in part, is TGTGCCAGCGGGGGACTGGGGGAAGACACCCAGTAC. It translates to CASGGLGEDTQY. The entire CDR3 sequence reads CASGGLGEDTQYF.